This T cell receptor beta chain appears in the sequencing data of a study of CD8 T cells in ankylosing spondylitis. Whole-study results and caveats: There were earlier reports of some motif variants in reactive arthritis synovial fluid and blood. Characteristic of ankylosing spondylitis blood, it appeared, was a TCR beta motif comprising 7 to 9 highly homologous variants.

This clonotype appeared many times. Its antigen is unknown. The V segment lost 2 bases and the J segment 4 bases; nucleotides outside the gene matches: 6. Germline V gives CDR1 SGHRS, CDR2 YFSETQ. The CDR3 has 15 amino acids. TCRdb analysed the 5' RACE reads with MiXCR anew, one entry per CDR3 protein. The sample consists of 150,000 to 200,000 distinct CDR3 sequences, 10% to 15% of them appearing once. This receptor was identified in a female donor with ankylosing spondylitis or in good health (not recorded which). The gene calls are TRBV5-1 and TRBJ1-2; 9 bases agree with TRBD1. The sequenced sample consisted of blood, either unsorted or a sorted T cell fraction (not recorded which). The CDR3 DNA reads TGCGCCAGCAGCTTAGACAGGGGGGCCATCTATGGCTACACCTTC. Translation: CASSLDRGAIYGYTF. Drawing the rest from reference TRBV5-1 and TRBJ1-2, the complete variable domain is KAGVTQTPRYLIKTRGQQVTLSCSPISGHRSVSWYQQTPGQGLQFLFEYFSETQRNKGNFPGRFSGRQFSNSRSEMNVSTLELGDSALYLCASSLDRGAIYGYTFGSGTRLTVV.